Each of the 27 T cell receptor beta chains below was sequenced from the same sample in a study of blood T cell repertoires in COVID-19. This table comes from immunoSEQ multiplex PCR, and its TCRdb copy is limited to in-frame clones, with some not included. The table includes about 250,000 clones, roughly 87% detected once. The sequenced material came from peripheral blood. Receptor source: a young man with active or convalescent COVID-19.

In DNA, the CDR3 is TGTGCCAGCAGAACTCATAATTCAGATACGCAGTATTTT. Protein sequence: CASRTHNSDTQYF. J is TRBJ2-3 and V is TRBV6-5; unclear D gene. Per the germline V gene, CDR1 is MNHEY and CDR2 is SVGAGI. The CDR3 totals 13 residues. V was shortened by 6 bases and J by 4 bases, with 11 bases between the two germline ends.

The chain carries TRBV30 and TRBJ2-3; no clear D gene. V was trimmed by 2 bases and J by 8 bases, leaving 8 bases between them. The CDR3 totals 11 residues. In germline, CDR1 is GTSNPN, CDR2 SVGIG (reference sequence). The CDR3 DNA reads TGTGCCTGGAGTTTTCTCGGTACGCAGTATTTT. Amino acid sequence: CAWSFLGTQYF.

This clone has only a few counts. The V gene is TRBV7-2, the J gene TRBJ2-7, with 13 bases fitting TRBD2. Losses at the gene ends were 0 bases for V and 0 bases for J; bases not matched to a gene: 5. Germline V gene data show CDR1 as SGHTA and CDR2 as FQGNSA. The CDR3 extends over 18 amino acids. CDR3: CASSLARGTSGTSYEQYF. The CDR3 region has the DNA TGTGCCAGCAGCTTAGCGCGGGGGACTAGCGGGACCTCCTACGAGCAGTACTTC.

The J gene is TRBJ1-5, the V gene TRBV5-1; D might be TRBD1 (6 bases). The germline V gene has CDR1 SGHRS and CDR2 YFSETQ. This CDR3 spans 15 amino acids. The V end lost 3 bases, the J end lost 3 bases, and 13 bases lay between the germline ends. The CDR3 DNA follows: TGCGCCAGCAGCTCTACGACAGGACCCAATCAGCCCCAGCATTTT. Its translation: CASSSTTGPNQPQHF.

The chain recombines TRBV3-1 (or the pseudogene TRBV3-2) with TRBJ2-7; TRBD1 matches at 8 bases. Germline CDR1 is LGHDT and CDR2 is YNNKEL (reference sequence). The CDR3 runs 14 residues. V trimming: 0 bases; J trimming: 5 bases; junction bases outside the gene matches: 3. CDR3 sequence reads: CASSQDQGADEQYF. The DNA of the CDR3 is TGTGCCAGCAGCCAAGATCAGGGGGCGGACGAGCAGTACTTC.

A few counts support this clone. This rearrangement joins TRBV20-1 to TRBJ1-2; TRBD1 is a possible D gene (5 bases). The CDR3 totals 11 residues. The germline V and J ends were trimmed by 7 bases and 3 bases, with 9 bases remaining between them. Germline CDR1 reads DFQATT; CDR2 reads SNEGSKA (reference sequence). For the CDR3, the DNA is TGCAGTGAAAGGGGCGACTATGGCTACACCTTC. Translating gives CSERGDYGYTF.

This rearrangement joins TRBV20-1 to TRBJ2-7, with 11 positions matching TRBD2. CDR3 length equals 14 residues. Germline V CDR1 and CDR2: DFQATT, SNEGSKA (reference sequence). Trimming at V came to 3 bases and at J to 4 bases, leaving 5 bases not matched to a gene. In DNA, the CDR3 is TGCAGTGCTAGTCCGGCTAGCGGGAGGTACGAGCAGTACTTC. Protein: CSASPASGRYEQYF.

The V and J genes are TRBV5-4 and TRBJ2-2, with D possibly being TRBD2 (6 bases). Germline assignment: CDR1 SGHNT and CDR2 YYREEE (reference sequence). CDR3 length: 16 residues. Trimming removed 2 bases from V and 2 bases from J, with 13 bases in between. This CDR3 is CASSLGGQGNTGELFF. The CDR3 DNA reads as TGTGCCAGCAGCTTAGGAGGGCAGGGTAACACCGGGGAGCTGTTTTTT. Full variable domain (remainder filled in from reference TRBV5-4 and TRBJ2-2): ETGVTQSPTHLIKTRGQQVTLRCSSQSGHNTVSWYQQALGQGPQFIFQYYREEENGRGNFPPRFSGLQFPNYSSELNVNALELDDSALYLCASSLGGQGNTGELFFGEGSRLTVL.

This clone was seen a single time. V and J are TRBV5-6 and TRBJ1-5; 7 bases line up with TRBD1. From germline, CDR1 is SGHDT and CDR2 YYEEEE. V dropped 1 base and J dropped 11; count of bases not matched to a gene: 9. The length of the CDR3 is 14 residues. The CDR3 loop reads CASSLLSGGRAQHF. Written as DNA, the CDR3 is TGTGCCAGCAGCTTGCTGTCAGGGGGGCGGGCCCAGCATTTT. The complete variable domain, with remaining parts taken from reference TRBV5-6 and TRBJ1-5, reads DAGVTQSPTHLIKTRGQQVTLRCSPKSGHDTVSWYQQALGQGPQFIFQYYEEEERQRGNFPDRFSGHQFPNYSSELNVNALLLGDSALYLCASSLLSGGRAQHFGDGTRLSIL.

This chain connects TRBV7-9 to TRBJ2-1, with D maybe TRBD2 (5 bases). Per the germline V gene, CDR1 is SEHNR and CDR2 is FQNEAQ (reference sequence). Trimming stripped 5 bases from V and 6 bases from J, with 14 bases between. The CDR3 sequence is 14 residues long. The CDR3 DNA reads as TGTGCCAGCAGCCTTCGGGGTTTAGGCAATGAGCAGTTCTTC. This translates into CASSLRGLGNEQFF.

Remarks on this clone: Distinct nucleotide sequences in the sample also encode this CDR3. The J gene is TRBJ2-1, the V gene TRBV5-6, with TRBD2 matching over 12 bases. CDR1 SGHDT and CDR2 YYEEEE come from the germline V gene. This CDR3 spans 14 amino acids. The V segment lost 0 bases and the J segment 8 bases; nucleotides outside the gene matches: 0. CDR3 loop: CASSLGLAGDEQFF. The CDR3 nucleotides are TGTGCCAGCAGCTTGGGACTAGCGGGAGATGAGCAGTTCTTC.

The V and J genes are TRBV19 and TRBJ2-7; 9 bases are shared with TRBD1. The V gene's germline CDR1 is LNHDA and CDR2 SQIVND (reference sequence). Losses at the gene ends were 6 bases for V and 3 bases for J; bases not matched to a gene: 9. The CDR3 spans 15 residues. The CDR3 spells CASRNPGQGIYEQYF. The CDR3 DNA is TGTGCCAGTAGAAATCCAGGACAGGGGATCTACGAGCAGTACTTC.

The chain recombines TRBV7-2 with TRBJ1-6; TRBD1 matches at 8 bases. J was trimmed by 6 bases and V by 3 bases; bases with no gene match: 16. Looked up from germline, CDR1 is SGHTA and CDR2 is FQGNSA. The CDR3 loop spans 19 amino acids. CDR3 in amino acids: CASSLWGVDREFGNSPLHF. CDR3 nucleotide sequence: TGTGCCAGCAGCTTGTGGGGGGTGGACAGGGAGTTCGGTAATTCACCCCTCCACTTT.

The CDR3: CASFTLEGRGETQYF. Written as DNA, the CDR3 is TGTGCCAGCTTCACGCTGGAGGGCCGAGGGGAGACCCAGTACTTC. J is TRBJ2-5 and V is TRBV6-5; maybe TRBD2 (6 bases). The CDR3 contains 15 residues. V was shortened by 8 bases and J by 5 bases, with 21 bases between the two germline ends. Germline CDR1 reads MNHEY; CDR2 reads SVGAGI.

J is TRBJ1-1 and V is TRBV5-6, with a possible D match to TRBD1 (5 bases). Trimming cost V 4 bases and J 4 bases, with 17 bases left between them. The CDR3 is 15 amino acids. CDR1 SGHDT and CDR2 YYEEEE come from the germline V gene. This CDR3 is CASSQDYPRGTEAFF. The CDR3 DNA follows: TGTGCCAGCAGCCAGGACTATCCAAGGGGCACTGAAGCTTTCTTT. Looking up the rest from reference TRBV5-6 and TRBJ1-1 gives the full variable domain: DAGVTQSPTHLIKTRGQQVTLRCSPKSGHDTVSWYQQALGQGPQFIFQYYEEEERQRGNFPDRFSGHQFPNYSSELNVNALLLGDSALYLCASSQDYPRGTEAFFGQGTRLTVV.

This chain links TRBV4-3 with TRBJ2-3; D unclear. Germline loops: CDR1 LGHNA, CDR2 YSLEER. The CDR3 loop spans 13 amino acids. V was clipped by 4 bases and J by 5 bases, with 10 bases between them. CDR3: CASSPNGKDTQYF. CDR3 nucleotides: TGCGCCAGCAGCCCGAACGGTAAAGATACGCAGTATTTT.

This chain joins TRBV7-9 and TRBJ2-5, with 8 bases that match TRBD1. The length of the CDR3 is 15 residues. Germline lookup yields CDR1 SEHNR and CDR2 FQNEAQ (reference sequence). J was trimmed by 2 bases and V by 5 bases; bases with no gene match: 7. CDR3 sequence reads: CASSAGQGGQETQYF. In nucleotides, the CDR3 is TGTGCCAGCAGCGCTGGACAGGGAGGACAAGAGACCCAGTACTTC.

The rearrangement joins TRBV5-4 to TRBJ1-2, with 7 positions matching TRBD1. With V trimmed by 1 base and J by 3 bases, 12 bases remained unmatched. Germline CDR1 and CDR2: SGHNT and YYREEE (reference sequence). The CDR3 runs 17 residues. The CDR3 nucleotides read TGTGCCAGCAGCTTGTTGCATGGTACAGGGGAGGACTATGGCTACACCTTC. Translating gives CASSLLHGTGEDYGYTF. Using reference TRBV5-4 and TRBJ1-2 for the parts outside the CDR3, the full variable domain is ETGVTQSPTHLIKTRGQQVTLRCSSQSGHNTVSWYQQALGQGPQFIFQYYREEENGRGNFPPRFSGLQFPNYSSELNVNALELDDSALYLCASSLLHGTGEDYGYTFGSGTRLTVV.

V is TRBV10-2 and J is TRBJ2-7, with TRBD1 identical over 9 bases. V gave up 8 bases and J gave up 5 bases; unmatched junction bases: 10. The CDR3 has 14 residues. CDR1 is WSHSY and CDR2 is SAAADI in the germline V gene. In DNA, the CDR3 is TGCGCCAGCCACCCGGGACAGGGTATCGACGAGCAGTACTTC. This gives the protein CASHPGQGIDEQYF.

V and J are TRBV5-1 and TRBJ1-2, with D hard to call. The CDR3 is 15 residues long. Germline V CDR1 and CDR2: SGHRS, YFSETQ. V was pared by 4 bases and J by 0 bases, with 13 bases between. CDR3 bases: TGCGCCAGCAGCCTCCAGGCTGCCTCTAACTATGGCTACACCTTC. It specifies CASSLQAASNYGYTF.

This chain uses TRBV5-5 with TRBJ2-7, with D possibly TRBD1 on 6 matching bases. V was cut by 2 bases and J by 6 bases, with 12 bases left in between. This CDR3 has 13 residues. Germline values: CDR1 SGHKS, CDR2 YYEKEE (reference sequence). CDR3 in amino acids: CASSFAGEGEQYF. The CDR3 nucleotides are TGTGCCAGCAGCTTCGCAGGGGAAGGCGAGCAGTACTTC. Full variable domain (missing parts from reference TRBV5-5 and TRBJ2-7): DAGVTQSPTHLIKTRGQQVTLRCSPISGHKSVSWYQQVLGQGPQFIFQYYEKEERGRGNFPDRFSARQFPNYSSELNVNALLLGDSALYLCASSFAGEGEQYFGPGTRLTVT.

The rearrangement links TRBV28 to TRBJ1-1; 7 bases map to TRBD1. The germline gives CDR1 MDHEN, CDR2 SYDVKM. With V trimmed by 3 bases and J by 1 base, 14 bases remained unmatched. This CDR3 spans 18 amino acids. CDR3 nucleotide sequence: TGTGCCAGCAGTTTCCTCGCGACAGGGCAGCGGCGGAACACTGAAGCTTTCTTT. This sequence encodes CASSFLATGQRRNTEAFF.

Comments on this clone: Other DNA sequences in the sample encode the same CDR3. The J gene is TRBJ2-5, the V gene TRBV18; D remains unclear. Germline V gene sequence: CDR1 KGHSH, CDR2 LQKENI. The V and J ends lost 1 base and 5 bases respectively, with 5 bases between them. CDR3 size: 12 residues. CDR3 amino acids: CASSPRRETQYF. The CDR3 DNA reads TGTGCCAGCTCACCACGCCGGGAGACCCAGTACTTC.

The chain is built from TRBV2 and TRBJ2-1; the D is unclear. The CDR3 loop spans 11 amino acids. V shed 5 bases and J shed 10 bases, with 9 bases lying between them. The germline V gene encodes CDR1 SNHLY and CDR2 FYNNEI. CDR3 in DNA: TGTGCCAGCAGTTTAGCTGCCGAGCAGTTCTTC. This encodes CASSLAAEQFF. Variable domain in full (rest from reference TRBV2 and TRBJ2-1): EPEVTQTPSHQVTQMGQEVILRCVPISNHLYFYWYRQILGQKVEFLVSFYNNEISEKSEIFDDQFSVERPDGSNFTLKIRSTKLEDSAMYFCASSLAAEQFFGPGTRLTVL.

The J gene is TRBJ1-3, the V gene TRBV7-6, with 9 bases fitting TRBD1. V trimming: 2 bases; J trimming: 6 bases; junction bases outside the gene matches: 5. Germline V CDR1 and CDR2: SGHVS, FNYEAQ. This CDR3 region has 15 residues. Written as DNA, the CDR3 is TGTGCCAGCAGCTTAAACAGGGGGCTTCCAAACACCATATATTTT. Its translation is CASSLNRGLPNTIYF.

This clone was seen a handful of times. The chain combines TRBV7-2 with TRBJ2-1, with 9 bases that match TRBD2. V dropped 5 bases and J dropped 8; count of bases not matched to a gene: 7. CDR3 length equals 14 residues. Germline V lookup: CDR1 SGHTA, CDR2 FQGNSA. The CDR3 region is CASSAQAGGDEQFF. CDR3 bases: TGTGCCAGCAGCGCGCAAGCGGGGGGCGATGAGCAGTTCTTC.

The chain recombines TRBV12-5 with TRBJ2-3; TRBD2 aligns across 11 bases. Germline V lookup: CDR1 LGHNT, CDR2 FRNRAP. The CDR3 spans 15 residues. V lost 2 bases to trimming and J lost 4 bases; unmatched junction nucleotides: 2. As DNA, the CDR3 is TGTGCTAGTGGTTTGCTGACTAGCGGGGCAGATACGCAGTATTTT. Amino acids: CASGLLTSGADTQYF.